This TCR beta chain was retrieved from a study of Graves' ophthalmopathy and Graves' hyperthyroidism. This clonotype was counted a few times. The sequenced template was RNA, covering the TCR beta CDR3 region. RT-PCR in the first round used HTBI primers; a second-round multiplex PCR followed. From the multiplex PCR reads, TCRdb called clonotypes with MiXCR, one entry per CDR3 protein. The sample includes almost 750,000 distinct CDR3 sequences, roughly two fifths of them seen just once. The source of this sequence is an adult man with Graves' ophthalmopathy. The specimen was peripheral blood.

CDR3 sequence: CASSPDRFETQYF. The CDR3 DNA follows: TGTGCCAGCAGCCCGGACAGATTTGAGACCCAGTACTTC. This sequence joins TRBV7-3 and TRBJ2-5; D is perhaps TRBD1 (6 bases). The germline CDR1 and CDR2 sequences are SGHTA and FQGTGA. This CDR3 is built from 13 residues. V dropped 5 bases and J dropped 5 bases, with 12 bases sitting between them.